In this sample, the clone carrying this T cell receptor (beta chain) turned up many times. No antigen is known for it. TCR beta CDR3 sequences were amplified from RNA transcripts. Using the HTBI primer set, a first-round RT-PCR was run on the TCR CDR3. TCRdb reprocessed the multiplex PCR reads with MiXCR, giving one entry per CDR3 protein. Of some 690,000 distinct CDR3 sequences in the sample, roughly 17% were seen once. This specimen belongs to a study of T cells in Graves' hyperthyroidism and ophthalmopathy. General observations from the study: Patients with ophthalmopathy were separated from those with stable hyperthyroidism by a 13 V-J model. Ophthalmopathy got predicted by the model a median about six months before its onset. Blood held most thyroid clonotypes expanded above 0.001 frequency.

The CDR3 sequence is 13 residues long. CDR1 is MDHEN, CDR2 SYDVKM, per germline. Unmatched junction bases numbered 6, after V lost 5 bases and J lost 7 bases. This clonotype originated in a man in his forties or fifties with Graves' hyperthyroidism. The source material was blood. The J gene is TRBJ1-2, the V gene TRBV28, with 8 bases that match TRBD1. CDR3 bases: TGTGCCAGCAGTCTGACAGGGGCTGGTGGCTACACCTTC. The encoded protein is CASSLTGAGGYTF.